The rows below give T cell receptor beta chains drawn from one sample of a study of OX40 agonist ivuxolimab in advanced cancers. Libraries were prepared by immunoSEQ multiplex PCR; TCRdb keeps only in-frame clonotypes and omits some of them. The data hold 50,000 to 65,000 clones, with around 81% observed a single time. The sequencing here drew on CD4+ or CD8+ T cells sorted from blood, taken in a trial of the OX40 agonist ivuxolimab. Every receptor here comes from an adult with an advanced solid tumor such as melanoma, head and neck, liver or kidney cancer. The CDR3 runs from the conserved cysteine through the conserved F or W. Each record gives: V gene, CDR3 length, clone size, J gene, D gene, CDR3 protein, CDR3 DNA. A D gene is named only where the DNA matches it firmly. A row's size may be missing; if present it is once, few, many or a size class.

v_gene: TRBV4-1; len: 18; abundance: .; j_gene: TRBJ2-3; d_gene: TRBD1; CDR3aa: CASSQGVGQGVSTDTQYF; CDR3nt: TGCGCCAGCAGCCAGGGGGTTGGACAGGGGGTGAGCACAGATACGCAGTATTTT
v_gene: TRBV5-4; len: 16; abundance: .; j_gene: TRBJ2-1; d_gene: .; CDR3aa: CASSLAGSGPYNEQFF; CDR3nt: TGTGCCAGCAGCTTGGCCGGGTCTGGGCCCTACAATGAGCAGTTCTTC
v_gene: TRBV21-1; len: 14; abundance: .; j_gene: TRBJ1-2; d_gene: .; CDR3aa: CASLPTGGSNGYTF; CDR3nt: TGTGCCAGCCTTCCCACAGGGGGCTCTAATGGCTACACCTTC
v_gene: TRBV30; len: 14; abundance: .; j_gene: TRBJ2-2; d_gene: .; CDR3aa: CAQPGPEGTGELFF; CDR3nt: TGTGCCCAACCGGGACCCGAGGGCACCGGGGAGCTGTTTTTT
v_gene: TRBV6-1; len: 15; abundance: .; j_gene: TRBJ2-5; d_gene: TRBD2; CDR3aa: CASTMTSRGQETQYF; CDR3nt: TGTGCCAGCACTATGACTAGCCGGGGGCAAGAGACCCAGTACTTC
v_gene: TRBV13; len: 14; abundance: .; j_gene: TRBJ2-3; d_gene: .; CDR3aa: CASSFRSGTDTQYF; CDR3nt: TGTGCCAGCAGCTTCCGTTCGGGCACAGATACGCAGTATTTT
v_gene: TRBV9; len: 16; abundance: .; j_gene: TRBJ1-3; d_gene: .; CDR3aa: CASSPLAGGAGNTIYF; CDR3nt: TGTGCCAGCAGCCCTCTCGCGGGGGGCGCTGGAAACACCATATATTTT
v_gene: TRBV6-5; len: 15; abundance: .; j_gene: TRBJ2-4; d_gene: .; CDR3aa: CASSYSPTGANIQYF; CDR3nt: TGTGCCAGCAGTTACTCTCCCACGGGGGCGAACATTCAGTACTTC
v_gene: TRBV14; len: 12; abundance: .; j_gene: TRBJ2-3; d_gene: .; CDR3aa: CASSQAGDTQYF; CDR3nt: TGTGCCAGCAGCCAAGCGGGAGATACGCAGTATTTT
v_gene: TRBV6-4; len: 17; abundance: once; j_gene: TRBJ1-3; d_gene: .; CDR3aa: CASTIHIGLDSGNTIYF; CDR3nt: TGTGCCAGTACCATACATATTGGACTGGACTCTGGAAACACCATATATTTT
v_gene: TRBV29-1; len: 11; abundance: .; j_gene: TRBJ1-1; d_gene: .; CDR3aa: CSVGLNTEAFF; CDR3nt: TGCAGCGTTGGCCTGAACACTGAAGCTTTCTTT
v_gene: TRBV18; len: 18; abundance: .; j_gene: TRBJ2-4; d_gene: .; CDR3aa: CASSPRPGDVVAKNIQYF; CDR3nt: TGTGCCAGCTCACCGAGGCCCGGGGACGTAGTAGCCAAAAACATTCAGTACTTC
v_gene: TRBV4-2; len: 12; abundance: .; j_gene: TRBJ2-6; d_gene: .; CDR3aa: CASSHEGSDLTF; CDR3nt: TGTGCCAGCAGCCATGAGGGCTCGGATTTGACTTTC
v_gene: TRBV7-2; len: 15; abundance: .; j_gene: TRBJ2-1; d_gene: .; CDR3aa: CASSLVGSGVYEQFF; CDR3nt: TGTGCCAGCAGCTTAGTCGGATCGGGGGTGTATGAGCAGTTCTTC
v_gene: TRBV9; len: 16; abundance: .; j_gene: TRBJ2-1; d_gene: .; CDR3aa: CASSVGPGGPGNEQFF; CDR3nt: TGTGCCAGCAGCGTAGGTCCGGGGGGCCCGGGGAATGAGCAGTTCTTC
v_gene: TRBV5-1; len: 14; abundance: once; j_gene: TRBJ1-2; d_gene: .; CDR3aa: CASSLGAQNYGYTF; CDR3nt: TGCGCCAGCAGCTTGGGCGCTCAAAACTATGGCTACACCTTC
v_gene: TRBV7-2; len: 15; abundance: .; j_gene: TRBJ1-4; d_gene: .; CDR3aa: CASSFQGISGEKLFF; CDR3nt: TGTGCCAGCAGCTTTCAGGGAATCAGTGGTGAAAAACTGTTTTTT
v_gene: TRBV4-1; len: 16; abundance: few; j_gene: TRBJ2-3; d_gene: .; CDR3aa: CASSQGPGGLADTQYF; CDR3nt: TGCGCCAGCAGCCAGGGTCCCGGGGGCCTCGCAGATACGCAGTATTTT
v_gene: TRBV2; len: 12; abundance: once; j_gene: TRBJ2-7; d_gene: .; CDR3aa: CASNPQAYEQYF; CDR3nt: TGTGCCAGCAATCCACAGGCTTACGAGCAGTACTTC
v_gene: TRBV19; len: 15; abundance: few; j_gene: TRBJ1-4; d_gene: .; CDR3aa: CASSPRGATNEKLFF; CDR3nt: TGTGCCAGTAGTCCCCGAGGGGCAACTAATGAAAAACTGTTTTTT
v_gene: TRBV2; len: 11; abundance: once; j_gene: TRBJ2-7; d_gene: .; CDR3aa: CASSMTYEQYF; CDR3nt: TGTGCCAGCAGTATGACCTACGAGCAGTACTTC